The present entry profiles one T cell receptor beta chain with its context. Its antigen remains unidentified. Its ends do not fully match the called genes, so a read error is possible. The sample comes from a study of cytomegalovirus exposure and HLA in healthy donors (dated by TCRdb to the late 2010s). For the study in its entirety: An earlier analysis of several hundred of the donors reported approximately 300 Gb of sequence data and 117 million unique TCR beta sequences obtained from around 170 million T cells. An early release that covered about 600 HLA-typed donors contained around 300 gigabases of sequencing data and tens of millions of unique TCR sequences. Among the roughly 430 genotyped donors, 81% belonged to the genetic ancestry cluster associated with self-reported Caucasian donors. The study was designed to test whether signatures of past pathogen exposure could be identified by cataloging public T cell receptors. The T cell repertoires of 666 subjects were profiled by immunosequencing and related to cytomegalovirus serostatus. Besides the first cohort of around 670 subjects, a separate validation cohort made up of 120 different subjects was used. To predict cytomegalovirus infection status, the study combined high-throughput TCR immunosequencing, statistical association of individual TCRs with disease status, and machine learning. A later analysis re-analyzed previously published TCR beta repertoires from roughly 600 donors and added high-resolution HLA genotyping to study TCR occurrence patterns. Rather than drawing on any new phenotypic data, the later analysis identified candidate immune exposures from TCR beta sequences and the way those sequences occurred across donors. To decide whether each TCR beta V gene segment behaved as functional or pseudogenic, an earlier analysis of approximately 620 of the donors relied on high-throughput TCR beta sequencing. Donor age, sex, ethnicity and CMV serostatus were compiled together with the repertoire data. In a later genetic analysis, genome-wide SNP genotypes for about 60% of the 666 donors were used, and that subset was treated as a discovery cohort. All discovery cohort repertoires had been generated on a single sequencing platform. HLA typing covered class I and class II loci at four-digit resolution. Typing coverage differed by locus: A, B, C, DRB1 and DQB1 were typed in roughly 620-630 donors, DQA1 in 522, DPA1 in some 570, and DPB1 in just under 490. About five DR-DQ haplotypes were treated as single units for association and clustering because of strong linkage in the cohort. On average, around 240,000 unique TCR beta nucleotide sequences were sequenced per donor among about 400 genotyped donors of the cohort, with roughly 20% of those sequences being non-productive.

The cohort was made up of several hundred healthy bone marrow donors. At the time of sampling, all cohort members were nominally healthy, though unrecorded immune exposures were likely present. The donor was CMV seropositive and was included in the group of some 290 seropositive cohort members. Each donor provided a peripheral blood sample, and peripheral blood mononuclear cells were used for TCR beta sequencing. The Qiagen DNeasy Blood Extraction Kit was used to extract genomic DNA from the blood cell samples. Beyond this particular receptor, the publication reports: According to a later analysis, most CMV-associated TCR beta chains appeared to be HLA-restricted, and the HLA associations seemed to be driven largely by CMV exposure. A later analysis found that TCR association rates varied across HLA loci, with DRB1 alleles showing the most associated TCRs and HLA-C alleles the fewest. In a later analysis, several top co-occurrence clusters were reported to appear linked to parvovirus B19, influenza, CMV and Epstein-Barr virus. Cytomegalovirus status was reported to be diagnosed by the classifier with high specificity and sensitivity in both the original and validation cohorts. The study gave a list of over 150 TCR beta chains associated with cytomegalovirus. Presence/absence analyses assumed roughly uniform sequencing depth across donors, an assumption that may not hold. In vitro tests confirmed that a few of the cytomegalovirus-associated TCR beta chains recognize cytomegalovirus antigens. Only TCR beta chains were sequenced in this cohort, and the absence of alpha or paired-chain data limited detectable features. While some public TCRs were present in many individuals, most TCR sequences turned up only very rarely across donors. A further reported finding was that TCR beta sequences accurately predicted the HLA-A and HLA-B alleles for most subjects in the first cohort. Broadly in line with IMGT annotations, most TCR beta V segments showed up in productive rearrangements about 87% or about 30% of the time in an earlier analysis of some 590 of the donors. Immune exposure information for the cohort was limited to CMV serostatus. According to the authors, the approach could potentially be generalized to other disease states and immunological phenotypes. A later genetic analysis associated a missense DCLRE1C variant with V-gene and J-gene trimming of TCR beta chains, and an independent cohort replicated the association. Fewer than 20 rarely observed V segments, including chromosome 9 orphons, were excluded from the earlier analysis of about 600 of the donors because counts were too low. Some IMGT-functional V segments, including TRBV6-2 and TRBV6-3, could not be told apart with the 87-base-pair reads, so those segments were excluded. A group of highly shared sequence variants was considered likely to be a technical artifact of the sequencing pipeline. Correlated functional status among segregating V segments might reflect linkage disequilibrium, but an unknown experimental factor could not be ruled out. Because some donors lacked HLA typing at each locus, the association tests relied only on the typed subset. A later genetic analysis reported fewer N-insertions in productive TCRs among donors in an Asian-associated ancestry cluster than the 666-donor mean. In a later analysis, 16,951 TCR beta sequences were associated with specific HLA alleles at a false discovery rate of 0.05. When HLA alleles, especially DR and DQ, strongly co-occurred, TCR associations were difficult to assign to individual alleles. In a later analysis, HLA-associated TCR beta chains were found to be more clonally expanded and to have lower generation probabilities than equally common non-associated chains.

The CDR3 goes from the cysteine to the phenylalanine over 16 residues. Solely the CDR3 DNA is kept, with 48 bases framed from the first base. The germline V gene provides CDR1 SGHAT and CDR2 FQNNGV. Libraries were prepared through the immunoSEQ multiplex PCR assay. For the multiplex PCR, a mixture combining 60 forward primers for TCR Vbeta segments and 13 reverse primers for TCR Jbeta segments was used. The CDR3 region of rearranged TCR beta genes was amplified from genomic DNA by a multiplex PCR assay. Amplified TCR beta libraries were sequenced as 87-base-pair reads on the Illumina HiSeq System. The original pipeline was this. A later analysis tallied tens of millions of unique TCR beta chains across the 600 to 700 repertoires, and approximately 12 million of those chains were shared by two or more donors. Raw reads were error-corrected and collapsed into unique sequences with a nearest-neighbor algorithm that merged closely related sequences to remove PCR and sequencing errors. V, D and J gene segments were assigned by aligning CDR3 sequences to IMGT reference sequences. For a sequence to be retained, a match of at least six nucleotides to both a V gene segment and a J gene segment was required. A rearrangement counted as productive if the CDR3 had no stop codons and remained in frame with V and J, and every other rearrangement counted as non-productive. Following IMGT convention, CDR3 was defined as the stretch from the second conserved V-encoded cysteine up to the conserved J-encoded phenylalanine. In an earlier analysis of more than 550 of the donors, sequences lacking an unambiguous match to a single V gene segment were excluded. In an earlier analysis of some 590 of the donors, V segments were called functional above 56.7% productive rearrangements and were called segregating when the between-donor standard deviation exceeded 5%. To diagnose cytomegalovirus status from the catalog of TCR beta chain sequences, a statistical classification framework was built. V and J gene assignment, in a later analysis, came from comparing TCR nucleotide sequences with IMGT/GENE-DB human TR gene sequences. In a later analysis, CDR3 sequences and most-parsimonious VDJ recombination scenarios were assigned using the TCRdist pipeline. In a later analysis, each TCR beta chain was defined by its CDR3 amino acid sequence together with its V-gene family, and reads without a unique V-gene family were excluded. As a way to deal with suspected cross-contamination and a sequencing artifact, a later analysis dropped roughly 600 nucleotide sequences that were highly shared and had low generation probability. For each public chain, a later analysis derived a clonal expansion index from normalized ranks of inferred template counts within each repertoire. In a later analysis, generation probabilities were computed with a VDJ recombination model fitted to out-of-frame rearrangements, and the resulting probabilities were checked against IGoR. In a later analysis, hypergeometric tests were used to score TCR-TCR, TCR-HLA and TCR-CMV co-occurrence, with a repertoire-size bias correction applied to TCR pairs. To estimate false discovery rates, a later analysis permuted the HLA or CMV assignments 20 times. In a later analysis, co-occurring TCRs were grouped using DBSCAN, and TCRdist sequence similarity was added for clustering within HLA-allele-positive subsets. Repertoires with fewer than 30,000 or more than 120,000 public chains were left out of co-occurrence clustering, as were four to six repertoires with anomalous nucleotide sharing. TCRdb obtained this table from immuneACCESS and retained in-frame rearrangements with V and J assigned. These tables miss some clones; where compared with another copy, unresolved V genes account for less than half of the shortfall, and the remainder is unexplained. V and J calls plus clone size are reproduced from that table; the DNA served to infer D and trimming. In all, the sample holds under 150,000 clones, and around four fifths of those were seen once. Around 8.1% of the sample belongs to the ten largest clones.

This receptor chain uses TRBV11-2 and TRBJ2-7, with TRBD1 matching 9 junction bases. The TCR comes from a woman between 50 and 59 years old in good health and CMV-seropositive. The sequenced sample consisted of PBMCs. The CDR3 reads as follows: CASTLRPGQGLYEQYF. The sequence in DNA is TGTGCCAGCACCTTACGCCCGGGACAGGGTTTATACGAGCAGTACTTC.